This entry describes one TCR beta chain. The junction departs from germline at one end; a sequencing error may be responsible. These data are taken from a study of T cells in tuberculosis. On the study more broadly: CD1B tetramers identified T cells specific for mycobacterial lipid GMM.

No alpha-beta pairing information exists for these sequences. Sequenced by immunoSEQ multiplex PCR; TCRdb stores in-frame clones only, minus some. The top ten hold just over 20% of the sample, which has approximately 58,000 clones, roughly 88% seen once. The V gene's germline CDR1 is GTSNPN and CDR2 SVGIG (reference sequence). The CDR3 covers 12 residues. Sorting used thawed, overnight-rested PBMC stained with anti-CD3, a viability dye and GMM-loaded CD1B tetramer. CD1B tetramers were loaded with Rhodococcus equi-derived C32 glucose monomycolate. CD14-expressing monocytes were removed from PBMC before cryopreservation and sorting. Tetramer-negative cells, about 97,000 per donor, were also sorted.

This chain uses TRBV30 with TRBJ1-1, with D possibly matching TRBD1 (5 bases). The sample consisted of CD1b-GMM tetramer-negative cells sorted from PBMCs. The clonotype comes from an adult woman with latent tuberculosis. CDR3 region: CGGRQMNTEAFF. CDR3 sequence (DNA): TGCGGGGGGAGACAGATGAACACTGAAGCTTTCTTT.